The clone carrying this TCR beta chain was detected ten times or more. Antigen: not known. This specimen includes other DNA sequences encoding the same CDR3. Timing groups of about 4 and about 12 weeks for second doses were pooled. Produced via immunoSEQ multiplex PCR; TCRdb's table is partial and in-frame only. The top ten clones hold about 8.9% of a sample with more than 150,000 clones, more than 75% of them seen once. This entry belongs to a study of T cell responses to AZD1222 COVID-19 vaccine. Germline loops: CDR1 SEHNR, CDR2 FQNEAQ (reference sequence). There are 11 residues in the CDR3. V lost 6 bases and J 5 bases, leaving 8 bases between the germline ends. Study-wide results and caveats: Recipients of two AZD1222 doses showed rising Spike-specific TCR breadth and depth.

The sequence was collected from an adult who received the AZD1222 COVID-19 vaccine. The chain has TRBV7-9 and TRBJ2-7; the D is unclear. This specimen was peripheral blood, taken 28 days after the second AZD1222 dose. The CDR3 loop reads CASSALDEQYF. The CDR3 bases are TGTGCCAGCAGTGCGTTGGACGAGCAGTACTTC. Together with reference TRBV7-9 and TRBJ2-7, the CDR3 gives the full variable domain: DTGVSQNPRHKITKRGQNVTFRCDPISEHNRLYWYRQTLGQGPEFLTYFQNEAQLEKSRLLSDRFSAERPKGSFSTLEIQRTEQGDSAMYLCASSALDEQYFGPGTRLTVT.